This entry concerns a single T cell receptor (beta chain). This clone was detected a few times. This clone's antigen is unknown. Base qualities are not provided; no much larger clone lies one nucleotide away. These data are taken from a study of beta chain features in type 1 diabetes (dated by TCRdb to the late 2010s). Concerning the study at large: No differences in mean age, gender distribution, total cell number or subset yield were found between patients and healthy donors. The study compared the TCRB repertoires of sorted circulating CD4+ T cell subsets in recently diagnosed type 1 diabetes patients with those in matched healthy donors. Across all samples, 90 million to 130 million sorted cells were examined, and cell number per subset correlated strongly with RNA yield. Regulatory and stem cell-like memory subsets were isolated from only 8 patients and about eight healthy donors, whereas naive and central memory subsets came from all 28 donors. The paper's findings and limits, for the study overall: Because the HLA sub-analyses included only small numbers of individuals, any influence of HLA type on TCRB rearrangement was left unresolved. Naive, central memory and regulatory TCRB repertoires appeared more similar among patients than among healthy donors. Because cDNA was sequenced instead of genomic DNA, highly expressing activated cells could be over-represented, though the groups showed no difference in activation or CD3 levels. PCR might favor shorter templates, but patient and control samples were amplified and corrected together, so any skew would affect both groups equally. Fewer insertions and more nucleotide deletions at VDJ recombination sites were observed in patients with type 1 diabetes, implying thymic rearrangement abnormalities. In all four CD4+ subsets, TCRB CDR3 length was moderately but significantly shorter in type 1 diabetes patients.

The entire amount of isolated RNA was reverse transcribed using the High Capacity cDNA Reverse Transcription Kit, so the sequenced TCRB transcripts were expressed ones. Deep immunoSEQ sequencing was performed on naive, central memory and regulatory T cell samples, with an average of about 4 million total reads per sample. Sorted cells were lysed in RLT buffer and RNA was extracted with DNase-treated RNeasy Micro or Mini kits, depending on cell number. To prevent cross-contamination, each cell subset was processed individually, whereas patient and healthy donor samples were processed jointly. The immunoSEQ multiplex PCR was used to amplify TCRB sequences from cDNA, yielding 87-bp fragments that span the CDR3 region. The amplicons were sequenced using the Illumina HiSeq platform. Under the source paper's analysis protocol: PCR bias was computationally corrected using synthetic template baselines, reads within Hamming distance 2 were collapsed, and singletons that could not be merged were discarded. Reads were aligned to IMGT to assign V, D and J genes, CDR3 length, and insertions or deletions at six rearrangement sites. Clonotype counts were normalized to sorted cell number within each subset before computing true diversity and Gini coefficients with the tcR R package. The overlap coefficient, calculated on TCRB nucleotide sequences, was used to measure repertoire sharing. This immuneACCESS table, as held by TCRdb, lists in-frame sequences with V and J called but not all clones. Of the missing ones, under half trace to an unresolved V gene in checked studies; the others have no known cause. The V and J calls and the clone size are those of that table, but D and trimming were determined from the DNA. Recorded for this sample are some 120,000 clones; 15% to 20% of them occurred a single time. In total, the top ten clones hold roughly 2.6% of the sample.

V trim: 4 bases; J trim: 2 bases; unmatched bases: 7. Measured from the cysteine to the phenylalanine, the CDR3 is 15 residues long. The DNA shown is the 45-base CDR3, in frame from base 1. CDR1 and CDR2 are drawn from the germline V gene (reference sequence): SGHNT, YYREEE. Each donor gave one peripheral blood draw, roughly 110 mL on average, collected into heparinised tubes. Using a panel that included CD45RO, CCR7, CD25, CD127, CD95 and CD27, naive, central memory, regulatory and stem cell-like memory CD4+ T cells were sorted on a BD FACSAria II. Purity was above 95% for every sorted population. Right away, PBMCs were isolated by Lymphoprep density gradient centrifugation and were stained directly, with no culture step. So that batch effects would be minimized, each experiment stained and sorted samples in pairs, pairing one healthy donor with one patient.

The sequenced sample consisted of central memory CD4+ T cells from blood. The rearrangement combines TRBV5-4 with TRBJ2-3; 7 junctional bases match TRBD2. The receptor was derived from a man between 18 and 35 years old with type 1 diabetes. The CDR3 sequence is CASSPSGGSTDTQYF. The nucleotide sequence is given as TGTGCCAGCAGCCCTAGCGGAGGGTCCACAGATACGCAGTATTTT.